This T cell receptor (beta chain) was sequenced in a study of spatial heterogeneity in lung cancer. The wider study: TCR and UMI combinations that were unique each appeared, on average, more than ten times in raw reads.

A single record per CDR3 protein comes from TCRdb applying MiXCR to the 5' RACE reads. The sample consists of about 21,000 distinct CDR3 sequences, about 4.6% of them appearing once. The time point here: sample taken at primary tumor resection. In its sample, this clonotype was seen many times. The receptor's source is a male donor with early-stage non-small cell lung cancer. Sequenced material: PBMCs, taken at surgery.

The DNA of the CDR3 is TGTGCCAGCAGCTTAGTTGCGCGGGGAACGGACAATGAGCAGTTCTTC. As protein: CASSLVARGTDNEQFF. The gene calls are TRBV7-8 and TRBJ2-1; D perhaps matches TRBD2 (6 bases). The ends were cut back, 1 base at V and 5 bases at J, with 15 bases in the middle. CDR1 is SGHVS, CDR2 FQNEAQ, per germline. CDR3 length equals 16 residues.